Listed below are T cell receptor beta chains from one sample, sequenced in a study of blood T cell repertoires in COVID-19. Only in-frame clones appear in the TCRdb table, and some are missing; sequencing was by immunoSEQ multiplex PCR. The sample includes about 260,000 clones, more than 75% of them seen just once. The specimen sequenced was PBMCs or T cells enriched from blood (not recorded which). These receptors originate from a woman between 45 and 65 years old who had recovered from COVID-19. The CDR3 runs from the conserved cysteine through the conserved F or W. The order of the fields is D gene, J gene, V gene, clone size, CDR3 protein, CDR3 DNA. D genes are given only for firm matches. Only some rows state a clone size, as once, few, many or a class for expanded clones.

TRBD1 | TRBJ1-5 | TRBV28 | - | CASSSPWDRANQPQHF | TGTGCCAGCAGTTCCCCTTGGGACAGAGCTAATCAGCCCCAGCATTTT
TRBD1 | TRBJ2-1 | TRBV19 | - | CASAGDRVNNEQFF | TGTGCCAGTGCCGGGGACAGGGTCAACAATGAGCAGTTCTTC
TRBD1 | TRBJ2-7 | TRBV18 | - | CASSPKEGQGVYEQYF | TGTGCCAGCTCACCAAAGGAGGGACAGGGGGTATACGAGCAGTACTTC
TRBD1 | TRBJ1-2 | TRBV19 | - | CASSPDRGRYGYTF | TGTGCCAGTAGCCCGGACAGGGGAAGATATGGCTACACCTTC
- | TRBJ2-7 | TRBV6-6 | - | CASVGGDEQYF | TGTGCCAGCGTAGGGGGGGACGAGCAGTACTTC
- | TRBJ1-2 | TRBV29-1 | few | CSVEVGLGYGYTF | TGCAGCGTTGAGGTGGGGCTGGGCTATGGCTACACCTTC
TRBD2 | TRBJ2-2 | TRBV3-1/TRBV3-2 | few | CASSQGAGDGTGELFF | TGTGCCAGCAGCCAAGGGGCGGGGGATGGCACCGGGGAGCTGTTTTTT
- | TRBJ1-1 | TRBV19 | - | CASSIWDVGQRNTEAFF | TGTGCCAGTAGTATTTGGGATGTGGGACAAAGAAACACTGAAGCTTTCTTT
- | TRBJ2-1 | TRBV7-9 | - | CASSPSRGDEQFF | TGTGCCAGCAGCCCCTCCAGGGGCGATGAGCAGTTCTTC
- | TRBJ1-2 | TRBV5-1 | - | CASSLETGTNYGYTF | TGCGCCAGCAGCTTGGAGACAGGAACGAACTATGGCTACACCTTC
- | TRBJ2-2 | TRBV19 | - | CASSIGGTNTGELFF | TGTGCCAGTAGTATAGGGGGCACGAACACCGGGGAGCTGTTTTTT
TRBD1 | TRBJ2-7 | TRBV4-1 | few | CASSQRQGSSYEQYF | TGCGCCAGCAGCCAAAGACAGGGGAGCTCCTACGAGCAGTACTTC
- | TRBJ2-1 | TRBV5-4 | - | CASSSMDKPYNEQFF | TGTGCCAGCAGCTCCATGGACAAACCATACAATGAGCAGTTCTTC
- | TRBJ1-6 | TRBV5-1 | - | CASSLASQDSPLHF | TGCGCCAGCAGCTTGGCGAGTCAAGATTCACCCCTCCACTTT
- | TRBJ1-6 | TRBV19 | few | CASKGVRDYSNNSPLHF | TGTGCCAGTAAAGGTGTTCGGGACTACAGTAATAATTCACCCCTCCACTTT